The clone carrying this T cell receptor (beta chain) was found a few times. Its antigen is unknown. For the second PCR, which ran for roughly 6 to 12 cycles, a sample-barcoded 5' primer and a J-beta primer mix were used. Each cDNA molecule received a tag from a template-switch adaptor that had 12 random nucleotides. TCRdb passed the 5' RACE reads through MiXCR, listing each CDR3 protein once. The sample holds 1.4 million to 1.5 million distinct CDR3 sequences, about 43% seen once. The data are from a study of blood T cells in healthy people across ages. General study findings and limits: Unsorted PBMCs ruled out conclusive naive versus antigen-experienced comparison.

Looked up from germline, CDR1 is LGHNA and CDR2 is YNFKEQ. With 4 bases removed from V and 12 bases from J, the gap between germline ends came to 22 bases. The CDR3 runs to 15 residues. The chain recombines TRBV4-2 with TRBJ2-1; D tentatively fits TRBD1 or TRBD2 (5 bases each). This receptor was obtained from a woman aged 18-29 years in good health. Source material: blood. This CDR3 reads CASSPRDGAEGGQFF. CDR3 DNA: TGTGCCAGCAGCCCCCGGGACGGGGCTGAAGGTGGGCAGTTCTTC.